These T cell receptor beta chains were read from a single sample in a study of shared T cell receptors in the human thymus. Libraries were prepared by immunoSEQ multiplex PCR; TCRdb keeps only in-frame clonotypes and omits some of them. This sample has about 660,000 clones; roughly 88% occur once, and the top ten carry 0.008% to 0.011%. This same sample was also taken into another study, of human thymus T cells.

The sequenced sample was thymocytes. These receptors all come from a boy in the first two years of life with a congenital heart defect. Each CDR3 is given with its conserved first and last residue. The D gene is left open where the match is weak. The size of a clone is reported for some rows only, either as once, few or many, or as a class for expanded clones.

>TRBD1|TRBJ1-5|TRBV6-1|.
CASSRDREDQPQHF
TGTGCCAGCAGTCGGGACAGGGAGGATCAGCCCCAGCATTTT
>TRBD1|TRBJ1-1|TRBV4-3|.
CASSQKGAGDRGTEAFF
TGCGCCAGCAGCCAAAAGGGGGCAGGGGATAGGGGCACTGAAGCTTTCTTT
>.|TRBJ1-1|TRBV4-2|.
CASSQGSRGTEAFF
TGTGCCAGCAGCCAAGGGTCCAGGGGCACTGAAGCTTTCTTT
>.|TRBJ2-7|TRBV5-8|.
CASSRRSLAVSYEQYF
TGTGCCAGCAGCCGCAGGTCATTAGCGGTATCCTACGAGCAGTACTTC
>TRBD1|TRBJ1-4|TRBV18|.
CASSPGTGSEKLFF
TGTGCCAGCTCACCGGGGACAGGGTCTGAAAAACTGTTTTTT
>TRBD2|TRBJ2-7|TRBV10-2|.
CASRGRASGDSYEQYF
TGCGCCAGCAGGGGCAGGGCTAGCGGAGATTCCTACGAGCAGTACTTC
>.|TRBJ2-7|TRBV6-5|.
CASSYSSRRYEQYF
TGTGCCAGCAGTTACTCCTCTAGGAGGTACGAGCAGTACTTC
>.|TRBJ2-2|TRBV28|.
CASTRYPPRQPNTGELFF
TGTGCCAGCACCAGATACCCCCCTCGACAGCCGAACACCGGGGAGCTGTTTTTT
>.|TRBJ1-1|TRBV4-1|.
CASSQTRDLNTEAFF
TGCGCCAGCAGCCAGACCCGGGATCTGAACACTGAAGCTTTCTTT
>TRBD1|TRBJ1-2|TRBV2|.
CASTDREEGYTF
TGTGCCAGCACCGACAGGGAGGAGGGCTACACCTTC
>.|TRBJ2-1|TRBV30|.
CAWNGGASYNEQFF
TGTGCCTGGAATGGCGGGGCCTCCTACAATGAGCAGTTCTTC
>TRBD2|TRBJ2-1|TRBV28|.
CASTVLAGAVGQFF
TGTGCCAGCACCGTACTAGCGGGAGCCGTCGGGCAGTTCTTC
>TRBD2|TRBJ2-2|TRBV5-1|.
CASSGITSGSRNGGELFF
TGCGCCAGCAGCGGCATAACTAGCGGGAGTAGAAATGGCGGGGAGCTGTTTTTT
>TRBD1|TRBJ1-3|TRBV4-1|.
CASSLNQGAGNTIYF
TGCGCCAGCAGCCTCAATCAGGGGGCTGGAAACACCATATATTTT
>.|TRBJ1-2|TRBV6-5|.
CASRQDSDYGYTF
TGTGCCAGCAGACAGGACAGCGACTATGGCTACACCTTC
>.|TRBJ1-2|TRBV6-1|once
CASPPSKDSYGYTF
TGTGCCAGCCCCCCATCTAAGGACAGCTATGGCTACACCTTC
>.|TRBJ2-3|TRBV5-1|.
CASSSPGTRTDTQYF
TGCGCCAGCAGCTCTCCTGGGACTCGAACAGATACGCAGTATTTT